The next 6 T cell receptor beta chains were all read from a single sample in a study of OX40 agonist ivuxolimab in advanced cancers. The repertoire was sequenced with immunoSEQ multiplex PCR; TCRdb's copy has only in-frame clones and lacks some. This table has 90,000 or so clones, about 90% appearing once. The source material was CD4+ or CD8+ T cells sorted from blood, sampled in a trial of the OX40 agonist ivuxolimab. All receptors derive from an adult with an advanced solid tumor such as melanoma, head and neck, liver or kidney cancer.

The J gene is TRBJ2-1, the V gene TRBV9; 12 nucleotides line up with TRBD2. V dropped 2 bases and J dropped 4; count of bases not matched to a gene: 7. Germline assignment: CDR1 SGDLS and CDR2 YYNGEE. The CDR3 is 17 amino acids. This CDR3 reads CASSVRQGLAGYNEQFF. CDR3 sequence (DNA): TGTGCCAGCAGCGTGCGCCAAGGACTAGCGGGGTACAATGAGCAGTTCTTC.

This rearrangement joins TRBV6-1 to TRBJ2-2; 8 nucleotides agree with TRBD2. The germline CDR1 and CDR2 sequences are MNHNS and SASEGT. V was pared by 7 bases and J by 4 bases, with 5 bases of the junction left unmatched. The CDR3 sequence is 14 residues long. CDR3: CASTRSGGTGELFF. Written as DNA, the CDR3 is TGTGCCAGCACCCGCAGCGGGGGCACCGGGGAGCTGTTTTTT.

V gene TRBV5-4 combines with J gene TRBJ1-5; D possibly corresponds to TRBD1 (6 bases). Trimming removed 1 base from V and 5 bases from J, with 7 bases in between. Per germline, CDR1 SGHNT and CDR2 YYREEE (reference sequence). CDR3 length: 13 amino acids. Here the CDR3 reads CASSLNRDQPQHF. The CDR3 region has the DNA TGTGCCAGCAGCTTGAACAGGGATCAGCCCCAGCATTTT.

The V and J genes are TRBV19 and TRBJ1-1, with TRBD1 matching over 8 bases. The germline V gene has CDR1 LNHDA and CDR2 SQIVND (reference sequence). V trimming: 2 bases; J trimming: 3 bases; junction bases outside the gene matches: 8. This CDR3 has 16 residues. CDR3 region: CASSISPGGEDTEAFF. The DNA of the CDR3 is TGTGCCAGTAGTATATCCCCAGGGGGCGAGGACACTGAAGCTTTCTTT.

This rearrangement joins TRBV7-2 to TRBJ1-5; 7 bases align to TRBD1. The J segment lost 4 bases and the V segment lost 4 bases, leaving 4 bases of the junction unmatched. The CDR3 is made up of 14 amino acids. Germline V lookup: CDR1 SGHTA, CDR2 FQGNSA. The CDR3 nucleotides are TGTGCCAGCAGCTGGGACAGTTTTAATCAGCCCCAGCATTTT. Residues: CASSWDSFNQPQHF.

The chain couples TRBV5-1 to TRBJ1-2, with 7 bases aligning to TRBD1. The CDR3 is 17 amino acids. Per germline, CDR1 SGHRS and CDR2 YFSETQ. V lost 0 bases to trimming and J lost 6 bases; unmatched junction nucleotides: 14. The chain's CDR3 is CASSLDAVAGGTHGYTF. The CDR3 DNA reads TGCGCCAGCAGCTTGGACGCCGTGGCAGGGGGAACGCATGGCTACACCTTC.